Following are 17 T cell receptor beta chains from one sample sequenced in a study of blood T cell repertoires in COVID-19. Clones were read by immunoSEQ multiplex PCR, and TCRdb kept only the in-frame ones, dropping some. The sample lists over 60,000 clones, around nine tenths seen once, with approximately 14% in the top ten. Sequencing input: peripheral blood. The source of these receptors is a woman aged 55-70 years with acute or convalescent COVID-19.

This chain joins TRBV2 and TRBJ1-2; no firm D call. Trimming cost V 6 bases and J 3 bases, with 5 bases left between them. Germline lookup yields CDR1 SNHLY and CDR2 FYNNEI. The CDR3 loop spans 11 amino acids. CDR3 in DNA: TGTGCCAGCAGCGTGTACTATGGCTACACCTTC. Protein: CASSVYYGYTF.

The chain has TRBV7-7 and TRBJ2-7; TRBD1 aligns across 7 bases. The germline V gene has CDR1 SSHAT and CDR2 FNYEAQ (reference sequence). The CDR3 is 13 residues long. V shed 5 bases and J 5 bases; nucleotides not matched to a gene: 6. CDR3 protein: CASSTGQGDEQYF. In DNA, the CDR3 is TGTGCCAGCAGCACGGGGCAGGGGGACGAGCAGTACTTC.

This clone has only one observation. This chain links TRBV9 with TRBJ2-1; TRBD1 agrees at 10 bases. The CDR3 runs to 13 residues. After removal of 0 bases from V and 14 bases from J, the junction contained 5 bases not matched to a gene. CDR1 is SGDLS, CDR2 YYNGEE, per germline. This CDR3 is CASSVGIGQGEFF. As DNA, the CDR3 is TGTGCCAGCAGCGTAGGGATCGGACAGGGGGAGTTCTTC.

The V and J genes are TRBV6-6 and TRBJ1-2; 7 nucleotides agree with TRBD1. The J segment lost 4 bases and the V segment lost 6 bases, leaving 5 bases of the junction unmatched. This CDR3 region has 13 residues. The germline CDR1 and CDR2 sequences are MNHNY and SVGAGI (reference sequence). Here the CDR3 DNA reads TGTGCCAGCAGCTCGGGACAGTTCTATGGCTACACCTTC. Translated, it gives CASSSGQFYGYTF.

V and J are TRBV19 and TRBJ1-5, with TRBD1 as a possible D gene (5 bases). Trimming shortened V by 8 bases and J by 7 bases, and 21 bases separated the two germline ends. The CDR3 sequence is 15 residues long. Germline V gene sequence: CDR1 LNHDA, CDR2 SQIVND (reference sequence). CDR3 DNA sequence: TGTGCCAGTCACGCCGGGACTCCAAGAGGGCAGCCCCAGCATTTT. Translating it yields CASHAGTPRGQPQHF.

CDR3 amino acids: CASSRQVNNQPQHF. DNA of the CDR3: TGCGCCAGCAGTCGACAGGTAAACAATCAGCCCCAGCATTTT. The gene calls are TRBV4-1 and TRBJ1-5; tentative D call: TRBD1 (6 bases). CDR1 is MGHRA and CDR2 is YSYEKL in the germline V gene. V lost 6 bases to trimming and J lost 3 bases, with 12 bases between them. The CDR3 totals 14 residues.

This chain connects TRBV7-9 to TRBJ1-4; D might be TRBD1 (5 bases). The V end lost 1 base, the J end lost 4 bases, and 10 bases lay between the germline ends. Germline V CDR1 and CDR2: SEHNR, FQNEAQ (reference sequence). The CDR3 consists of 15 residues. CDR3 protein: CASSLDGHFNEKLFF. For the CDR3, the DNA is TGTGCCAGCAGCTTAGACGGACATTTTAATGAAAAACTGTTTTTT.

The J gene is TRBJ2-7, the V gene TRBV2, with a possible D match to TRBD2 (5 bases). The CDR3 runs to 15 residues. In germline, CDR1 is SNHLY, CDR2 FYNNEI. Trimming took 6 bases from V and 4 from J, leaving 19 bases between them. The CDR3 DNA reads TGTGCCAGCAGCGGGGTTCGAGGCTCAAAGTACGAGCAGTACTTC. This codes for CASSGVRGSKYEQYF.

This clone was seen once. The chain has TRBV28 and TRBJ2-3; D possibly corresponds to TRBD2 (6 bases). Germline lookup yields CDR1 MDHEN and CDR2 SYDVKM. V lost 2 bases and J 3 bases, leaving 6 bases between the germline ends. The CDR3 is 13 residues long. CDR3 protein: CASSLGRTDTQYF. The CDR3 coding sequence is TGTGCCAGCAGTTTAGGGAGGACAGATACGCAGTATTTT.

CDR3 bases: TGTGCCAGCACCGGACTAGCGGGGGCGCTTGAGCAGTTCTTC. Its protein is CASTGLAGALEQFF. The rearrangement links TRBV6-5 to TRBJ2-1, with TRBD2 matching over 13 bases. CDR1 MNHEY and CDR2 SVGAGI come from the germline V gene. The CDR3 sequence is 14 residues long. V shed 7 bases, J shed 9 bases, and the junction held 6 bases outside the gene matches.

The CDR3 DNA follows: TGTGCCAGCAGCCCTTTACGGAGACGGTATGGCTACACCTTC. It translates to CASSPLRRRYGYTF. The chain joins TRBV14 to TRBJ1-2; D gene uncertain. Germline V gene data show CDR1 as SGHDN and CDR2 as FVKESK. V was pared by 4 bases and J by 5 bases, with 14 bases between. This CDR3 contains 14 residues. Together with reference TRBV14 and TRBJ1-2, the CDR3 gives the full variable domain: EAGVTQFPSHSVIEKGQTVTLRCDPISGHDNLYWYRRVMGKEIKFLLHFVKESKQDESGMPNNRFLAERTGGTYSTLKVQPAELEDSGVYFCASSPLRRRYGYTFGSGTRLTVV.

This sequence joins TRBV30 and TRBJ2-4; the D gene is possibly TRBD2 (6 bases). Trimming removed 3 bases from V and 1 base from J, with 22 bases in between. Germline CDR1 reads GTSNPN; CDR2 reads SVGIG (reference sequence). This CDR3 region has 18 residues. CDR3 region: CAWSRGLPGAGAKNIQYF. The CDR3, as DNA: TGTGCCTGGAGCCGTGGACTTCCGGGAGCAGGGGCCAAAAACATTCAGTACTTC.

The rearrangement joins TRBV7-3 to TRBJ2-5; D is undetermined. CDR1 and CDR2 from the germline V gene are SGHTA and FQGTGA. The CDR3 length is 13 residues. V was trimmed by 3 bases and J by 2 bases, leaving 7 bases between them. In DNA, the CDR3 is TGTGCCAGCAGCTTCAACATTCAAGAGACCCAGTACTTC. This encodes CASSFNIQETQYF.

This chain connects TRBV7-8 to TRBJ2-2; tentatively, D is TRBD1 (6 bases). Germline V gene lookup returns CDR1 SGHVS and CDR2 FQNEAQ. Deletions cut 5 bases from V and 3 bases from J, with 10 bases between. The CDR3 has 14 residues. The CDR3 region is CASSQDSYTGELFF. Here the CDR3 DNA reads TGTGCCAGCAGCCAGGACAGTTACACCGGGGAGCTGTTTTTT.

The chain joins TRBV19 to TRBJ1-5; no clear D gene. Germline CDR1 LNHDA, CDR2 SQIVND (reference sequence). Trimming removed 3 bases at V and 7 bases at J, with 7 bases between. There are 12 residues in the CDR3. The CDR3 coding sequence is TGTGCCAGTAGTATGCGGGAACAGCCCCAGCATTTT. This translates into CASSMREQPQHF. The entire variable domain, with the rest obtained from reference TRBV19 and TRBJ1-5, is as follows: DGGITQSPKYLFRKEGQNVTLSCEQNLNHDAMYWYRQDPGQGLRLIYYSQIVNDFQKGDIAEGYSVSREKKESFPLTVTSAQKNPTAFYLCASSMREQPQHFGDGTRLSIL.

The rearrangement links TRBV6-4 to TRBJ1-1; D unclear. V shed 4 bases and J shed 0 bases, with 6 bases lying between them. This CDR3 is 13 amino acids long. Per the germline V gene, CDR1 is MRHNA and CDR2 is SNTAGT. The CDR3 loop reads CASSVTMNTEAFF. DNA for the CDR3: TGTGCCAGCAGTGTCACAATGAACACTGAAGCTTTCTTT.

This chain uses TRBV10-3 with TRBJ1-6; 10 bases match TRBD1. CDR3 length: 17 amino acids. The V segment lost 4 bases and the J segment 9 bases; nucleotides outside the gene matches: 12. Germline values: CDR1 ENHRY, CDR2 SYGVKD. The CDR3 DNA is TGTGCCATCAGTGCCTCCGGACAGGGGGTAGGAGGTTCACCCCTCCACTTT. It is translated as CAISASGQGVGGSPLHF.